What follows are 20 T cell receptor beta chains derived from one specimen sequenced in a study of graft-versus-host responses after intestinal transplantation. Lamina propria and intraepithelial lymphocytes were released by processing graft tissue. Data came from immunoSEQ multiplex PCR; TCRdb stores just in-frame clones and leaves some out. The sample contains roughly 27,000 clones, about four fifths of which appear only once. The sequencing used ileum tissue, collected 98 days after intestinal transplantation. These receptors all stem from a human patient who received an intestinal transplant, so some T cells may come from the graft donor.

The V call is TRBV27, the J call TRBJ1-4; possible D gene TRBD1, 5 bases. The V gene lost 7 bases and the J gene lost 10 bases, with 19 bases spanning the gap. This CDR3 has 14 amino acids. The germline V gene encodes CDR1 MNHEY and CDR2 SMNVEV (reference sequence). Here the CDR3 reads CASTPHGQGGKLFF. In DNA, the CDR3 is TGTGCCAGCACCCCTCACGGCCAGGGCGGAAAACTGTTTTTT.

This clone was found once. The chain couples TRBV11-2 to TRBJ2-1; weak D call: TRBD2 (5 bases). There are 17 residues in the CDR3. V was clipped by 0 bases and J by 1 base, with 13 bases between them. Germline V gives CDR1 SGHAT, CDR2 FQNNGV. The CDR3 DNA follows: TGTGCCAGCAGCTTAGAGAGCGGCAGGCTTTCCTACAATGAGCAGTTCTTC. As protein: CASSLESGRLSYNEQFF.

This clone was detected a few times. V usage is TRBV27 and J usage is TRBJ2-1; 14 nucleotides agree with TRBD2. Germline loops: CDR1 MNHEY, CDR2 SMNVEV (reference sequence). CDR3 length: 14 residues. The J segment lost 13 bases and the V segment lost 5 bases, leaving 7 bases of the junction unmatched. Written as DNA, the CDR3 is TGTGCCAGCAGTGAAGGACTAGCGGGGGGCCTACAGTTCTTC. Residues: CASSEGLAGGLQFF.

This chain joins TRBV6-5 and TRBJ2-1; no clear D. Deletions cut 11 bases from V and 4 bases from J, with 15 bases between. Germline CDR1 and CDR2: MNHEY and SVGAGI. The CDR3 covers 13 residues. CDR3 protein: CAPLLRAYNEQFF. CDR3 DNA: TGTGCCCCTCTCCTGAGAGCTTACAATGAGCAGTTCTTC.

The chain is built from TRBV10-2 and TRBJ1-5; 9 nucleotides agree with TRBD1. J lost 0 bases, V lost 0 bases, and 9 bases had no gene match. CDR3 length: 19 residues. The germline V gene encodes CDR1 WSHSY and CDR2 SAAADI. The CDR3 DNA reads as TGCGCCAGCAGTGAGTCGAGGGACAGGGCGACGTATAGCAATCAGCCCCAGCATTTT. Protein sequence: CASSESRDRATYSNQPQHF.

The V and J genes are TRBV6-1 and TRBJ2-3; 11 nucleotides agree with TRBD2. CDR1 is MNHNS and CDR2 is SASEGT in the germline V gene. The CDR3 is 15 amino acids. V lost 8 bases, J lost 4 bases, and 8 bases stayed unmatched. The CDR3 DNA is TGTGCCAGCGGCGTAGCGGGGGGGCCGGCAGATACGCAGTATTTT. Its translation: CASGVAGGPADTQYF.

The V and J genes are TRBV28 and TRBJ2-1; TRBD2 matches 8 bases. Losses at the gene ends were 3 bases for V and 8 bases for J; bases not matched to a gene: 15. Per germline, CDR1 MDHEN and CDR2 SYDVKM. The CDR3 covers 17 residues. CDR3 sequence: CASSLPSSGRGAHEQFF. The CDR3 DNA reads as TGTGCCAGCAGTTTGCCGAGCTCGGGGCGGGGGGCTCATGAGCAGTTCTTC.

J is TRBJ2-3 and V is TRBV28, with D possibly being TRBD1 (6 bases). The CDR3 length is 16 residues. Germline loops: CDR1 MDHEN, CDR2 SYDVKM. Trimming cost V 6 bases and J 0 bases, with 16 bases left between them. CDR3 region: CASSWGHVASTDTQYF. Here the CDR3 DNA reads TGTGCCAGCAGCTGGGGACACGTTGCTAGCACAGATACGCAGTATTTT.

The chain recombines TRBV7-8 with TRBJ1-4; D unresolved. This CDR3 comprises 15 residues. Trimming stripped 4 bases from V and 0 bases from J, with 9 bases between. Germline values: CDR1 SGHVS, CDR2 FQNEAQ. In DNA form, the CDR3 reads TGTGCCAGCAGCTACACGGATGCAACTAATGAAAAACTGTTTTTT. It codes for CASSYTDATNEKLFF.

CDR3 bases: TGCGCCAGCAGCTTACAGGGACAGGGGAAAAACAATGAGCAGTTCTTC. This translates into CASSLQGQGKNNEQFF. The V gene is TRBV5-1, the J gene TRBJ2-1; 10 nucleotides line up with TRBD1. Trimming cost V 2 bases and J 5 bases; bases outside gene matches: 7. This CDR3 has 16 amino acids. Looked up from germline, CDR1 is SGHRS and CDR2 is YFSETQ.

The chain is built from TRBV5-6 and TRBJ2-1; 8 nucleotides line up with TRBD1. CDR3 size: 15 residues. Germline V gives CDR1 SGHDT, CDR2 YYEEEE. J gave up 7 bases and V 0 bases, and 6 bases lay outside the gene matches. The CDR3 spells CASSLAGQGRNEQFF. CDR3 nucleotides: TGTGCCAGCAGCTTGGCAGGACAGGGAAGGAATGAGCAGTTCTTC.

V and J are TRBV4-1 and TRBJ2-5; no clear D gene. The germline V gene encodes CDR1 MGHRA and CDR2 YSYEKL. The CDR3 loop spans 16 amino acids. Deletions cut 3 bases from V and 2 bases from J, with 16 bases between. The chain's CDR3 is CASSQTSLNGQETQYF. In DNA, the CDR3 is TGCGCCAGCAGCCAGACGTCCCTAAACGGGCAAGAGACCCAGTACTTC.

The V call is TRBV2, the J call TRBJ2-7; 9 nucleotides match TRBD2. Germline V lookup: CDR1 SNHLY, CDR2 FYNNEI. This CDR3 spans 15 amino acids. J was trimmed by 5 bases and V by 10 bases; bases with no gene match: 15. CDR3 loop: CATPTAGGPCNEQYF. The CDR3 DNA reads TGTGCCACCCCAACGGCGGGGGGGCCATGCAACGAGCAGTACTTC.

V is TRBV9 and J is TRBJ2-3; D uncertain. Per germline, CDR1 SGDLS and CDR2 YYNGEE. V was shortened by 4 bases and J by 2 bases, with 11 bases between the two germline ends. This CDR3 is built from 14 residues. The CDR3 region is CASSHRSYTDTQYF. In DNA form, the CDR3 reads TGTGCCAGCAGCCATCGTTCCTACACAGATACGCAGTATTTT.

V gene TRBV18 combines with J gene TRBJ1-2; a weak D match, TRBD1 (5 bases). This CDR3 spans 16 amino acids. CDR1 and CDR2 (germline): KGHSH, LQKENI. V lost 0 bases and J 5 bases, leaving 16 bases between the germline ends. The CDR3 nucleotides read TGTGCCAGCTCACCACCTGAGGGGTGGATGATTTATGGCTACACCTTC. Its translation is CASSPPEGWMIYGYTF.

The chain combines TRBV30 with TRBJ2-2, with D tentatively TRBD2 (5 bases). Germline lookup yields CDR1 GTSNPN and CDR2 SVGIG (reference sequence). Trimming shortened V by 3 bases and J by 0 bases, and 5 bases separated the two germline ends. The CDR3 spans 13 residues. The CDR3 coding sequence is TGTGCCTGGAGACTAGCGAACACCGGGGAGCTGTTTTTT. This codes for CAWRLANTGELFF.

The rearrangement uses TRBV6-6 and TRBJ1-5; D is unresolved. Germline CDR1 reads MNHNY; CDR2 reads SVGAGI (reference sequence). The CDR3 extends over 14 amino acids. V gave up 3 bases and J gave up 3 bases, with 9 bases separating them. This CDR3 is CASSYRGYNQPQHF. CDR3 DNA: TGTGCCAGCAGTTATCGTGGCTACAATCAGCCCCAGCATTTT.

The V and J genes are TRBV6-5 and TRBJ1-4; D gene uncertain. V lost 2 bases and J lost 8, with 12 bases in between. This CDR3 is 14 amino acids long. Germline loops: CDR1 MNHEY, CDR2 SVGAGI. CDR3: CASSYKDVGEKLFF. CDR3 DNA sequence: TGTGCCAGCAGTTACAAGGACGTTGGCGAAAAACTGTTTTTT.

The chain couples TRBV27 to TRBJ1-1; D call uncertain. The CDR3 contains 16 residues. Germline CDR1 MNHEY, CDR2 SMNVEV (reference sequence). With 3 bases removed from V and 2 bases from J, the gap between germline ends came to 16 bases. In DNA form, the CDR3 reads TGTGCCAGCAGTTTGACCCTGCCTTACCTTAACACTGAAGCTTTCTTT. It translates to CASSLTLPYLNTEAFF.

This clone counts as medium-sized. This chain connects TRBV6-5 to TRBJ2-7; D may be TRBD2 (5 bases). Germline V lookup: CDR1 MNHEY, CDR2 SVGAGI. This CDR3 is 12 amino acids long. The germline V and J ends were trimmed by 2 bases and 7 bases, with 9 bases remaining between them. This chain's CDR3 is CASSYNRLEQYF. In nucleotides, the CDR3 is TGTGCCAGCAGTTACAATCGACTAGAGCAGTACTTC.